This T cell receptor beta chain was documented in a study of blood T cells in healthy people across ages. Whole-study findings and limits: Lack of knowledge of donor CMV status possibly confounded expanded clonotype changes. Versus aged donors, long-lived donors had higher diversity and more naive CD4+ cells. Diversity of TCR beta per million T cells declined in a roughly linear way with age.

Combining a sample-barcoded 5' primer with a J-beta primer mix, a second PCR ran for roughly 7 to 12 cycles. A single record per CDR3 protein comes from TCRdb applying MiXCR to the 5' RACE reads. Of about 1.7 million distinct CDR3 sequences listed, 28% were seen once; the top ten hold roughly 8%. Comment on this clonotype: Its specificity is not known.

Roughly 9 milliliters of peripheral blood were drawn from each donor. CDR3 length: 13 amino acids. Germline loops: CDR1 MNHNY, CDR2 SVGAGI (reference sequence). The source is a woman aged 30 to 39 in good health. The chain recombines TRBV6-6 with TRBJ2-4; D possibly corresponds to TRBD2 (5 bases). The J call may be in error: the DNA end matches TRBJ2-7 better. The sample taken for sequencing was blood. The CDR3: CARSGGQDYEQYF. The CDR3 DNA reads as TGTGCCAGGAGTGGCGGGCAGGACTACGAGCAGTACTTC.